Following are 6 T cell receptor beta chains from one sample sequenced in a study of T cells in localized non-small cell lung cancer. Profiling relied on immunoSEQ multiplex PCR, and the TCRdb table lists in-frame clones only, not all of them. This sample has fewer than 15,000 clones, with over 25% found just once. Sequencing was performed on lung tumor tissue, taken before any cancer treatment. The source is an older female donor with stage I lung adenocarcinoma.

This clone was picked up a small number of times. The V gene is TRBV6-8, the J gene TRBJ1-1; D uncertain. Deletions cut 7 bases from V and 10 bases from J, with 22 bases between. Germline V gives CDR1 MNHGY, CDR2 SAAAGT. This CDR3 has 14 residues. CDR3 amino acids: CASTPSGTGRGAFF. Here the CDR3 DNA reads TGTGCCAGCACCCCCTCTGGCACCGGGCGTGGAGCTTTCTTT.

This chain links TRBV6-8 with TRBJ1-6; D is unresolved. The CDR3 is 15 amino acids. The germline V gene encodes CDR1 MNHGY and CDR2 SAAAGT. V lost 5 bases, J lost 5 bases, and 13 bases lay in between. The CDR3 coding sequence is TGTGCCAGCAGTGACCTCCTAGGACATAATTCACCCCTCCACTTT. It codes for CASSDLLGHNSPLHF.

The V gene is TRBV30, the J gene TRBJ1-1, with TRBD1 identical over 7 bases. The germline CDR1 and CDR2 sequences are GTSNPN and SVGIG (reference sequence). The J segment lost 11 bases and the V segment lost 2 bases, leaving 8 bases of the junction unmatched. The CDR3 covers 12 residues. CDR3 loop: CAWSRTGREAFF. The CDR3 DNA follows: TGTGCCTGGAGTCGGACAGGACGGGAGGCTTTCTTT.

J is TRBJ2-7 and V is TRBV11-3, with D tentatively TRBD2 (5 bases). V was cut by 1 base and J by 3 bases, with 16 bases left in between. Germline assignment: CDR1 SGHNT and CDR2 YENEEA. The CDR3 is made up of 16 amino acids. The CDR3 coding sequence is TGTGCCAGCAGCTTAGGTAGGGAAGCGGTTAACTACGAGCAGTACTTC. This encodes CASSLGREAVNYEQYF.

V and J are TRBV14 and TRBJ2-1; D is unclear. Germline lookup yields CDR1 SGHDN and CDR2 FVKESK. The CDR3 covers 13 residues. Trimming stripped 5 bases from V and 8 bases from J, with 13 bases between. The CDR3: CASSRSIVDEQFF. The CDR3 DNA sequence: TGTGCCAGCAGCAGATCCATAGTGGATGAGCAGTTCTTC.

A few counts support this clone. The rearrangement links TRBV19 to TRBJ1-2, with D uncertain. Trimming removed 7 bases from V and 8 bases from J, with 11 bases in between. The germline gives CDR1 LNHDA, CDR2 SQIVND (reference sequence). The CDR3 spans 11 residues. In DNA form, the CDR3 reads TGTGCCAGTAATGGCGCGCGGGGCTACACCTTC. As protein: CASNGARGYTF.